This T cell receptor beta chain came from a study of T cells in Graves' hyperthyroidism and ophthalmopathy. Looked up from germline, CDR1 is SGHTA and CDR2 is FQGNSA. The V and J ends lost 3 bases and 5 bases respectively, with 8 bases between them. The CDR3 contains 13 residues. RNA transcripts gave rise to amplified TCR beta CDR3 regions. Carried out on the TCR CDR3, a first-round RT-PCR used the HTBI primer set. TCRdb used MiXCR to reprocess the multiplex PCR reads, holding one entry per CDR3 protein. The sample lists 380,000 or so distinct CDR3 sequences, about 18% occurring once. This clonotype was picked up many times.

The chain carries TRBV7-2 and TRBJ2-1; D is undetermined. The sequence derives from a woman aged 18-35 years with Graves' hyperthyroidism. Material: blood. The chain's CDR3 is CASSFTLHNEQFF. CDR3 nucleotides: TGTGCCAGCAGCTTCACACTTCACAATGAGCAGTTCTTC.